A single sample is the source of the 16 T cell receptor beta chains below, sequenced in a study of blood T cell repertoires in COVID-19. Sequenced by immunoSEQ multiplex PCR; TCRdb stores in-frame clones only, minus some. The sample includes approximately 190,000 clones, roughly 82% of them seen just once. Sequenced sample: peripheral blood. These receptors originate from a woman between 55 and 75 years old with COVID-19, enrolled during active disease.

This chain links TRBV14 with TRBJ2-6; no clear D. In germline, CDR1 is SGHDN, CDR2 FVKESK. Trimming took 6 bases from V and 4 from J, leaving 16 bases between them. The CDR3 has 16 amino acids. The chain's CDR3 is CASSPLPGSGANVLTF. Written as DNA, the CDR3 is TGTGCCAGCAGTCCTCTTCCAGGTTCCGGGGCCAACGTCCTGACTTTC. Supplemented by reference TRBV14 and TRBJ2-6, the full variable domain reads EAGVTQFPSHSVIEKGQTVTLRCDPISGHDNLYWYRRVMGKEIKFLLHFVKESKQDESGMPNNRFLAERTGGTYSTLKVQPAELEDSGVYFCASSPLPGSGANVLTFGAGSRLTVL.

The V and J genes are TRBV30 and TRBJ2-1, with 7 bases fitting TRBD2. Per the germline V gene, CDR1 is GTSNPN and CDR2 is SVGIG (reference sequence). The CDR3 is 15 amino acids. V was clipped by 4 bases and J by 6 bases; unmatched bases: 12. CDR3 bases: TGTGCCTGGACCCCCCTGGCGGCGGGAGCCAATGAGCAGTTCTTC. It is translated as CAWTPLAAGANEQFF.

The chain recombines TRBV6-1 with TRBJ1-2; TRBD1 is a possible D gene (5 bases). The germline V gene encodes CDR1 MNHNS and CDR2 SASEGT. The CDR3 sequence is 14 residues long. V lost 3 bases and J lost 10, with 18 bases in between. CDR3 sequence: CASSDPGRTIVYTF. The CDR3 DNA reads TGTGCCAGCAGTGACCCCGGGAGGACAATTGTCTACACCTTC.

This chain joins TRBV30 and TRBJ1-5, with 8 bases that match TRBD1. The J segment lost 5 bases and the V segment lost 1 base, leaving 1 base of the junction unmatched. Germline V gene lookup returns CDR1 GTSNPN and CDR2 SVGIG (reference sequence). The CDR3 runs 13 residues. The CDR3 spells CAWSEDRDQPQHF. The DNA for the CDR3 is TGTGCCTGGAGTGAGGACAGGGATCAGCCCCAGCATTTT.

This clone came up a few times. The chain recombines TRBV5-1 with TRBJ2-1; TRBD1 might be the D (6 bases). The V and J ends lost 4 bases and 0 bases respectively, with 17 bases between them. CDR1 is SGHRS and CDR2 is YFSETQ in the germline V gene. The CDR3 loop spans 17 amino acids. As DNA, the CDR3 is TGCGCCAGCAGCGCACCCGGGACAATTAGCTCCTACAATGAGCAGTTCTTC. Its translation is CASSAPGTISSYNEQFF.

This clone was seen only a few times. The chain employs TRBV6-2 or TRBV6-3 and TRBJ1-5, with D possibly matching TRBD1 (6 bases). Germline V lookup: CDR1 MNHEY, CDR2 SVGEGT. There are 16 residues in the CDR3. Trimming took 3 bases from V and 3 from J, leaving 15 bases between them. In DNA form, the CDR3 reads TGTGCCAGCAGTTATCTACAGGGTGGATTCAATCAGCCCCAGCATTTT. This translates into CASSYLQGGFNQPQHF.

The gene calls are TRBV5-5 and TRBJ1-3; D gene uncertain. With 3 bases removed from V and 0 bases from J, the gap between germline ends came to 7 bases. The CDR3 extends over 14 amino acids. Germline V gene data show CDR1 as SGHKS and CDR2 as YYEKEE (reference sequence). This CDR3 is CASSWANSGNTIYF. The CDR3 region has the DNA TGTGCCAGCAGCTGGGCAAACTCTGGAAACACCATATATTTT.

The rearrangement joins TRBV3-1 (or the pseudogene TRBV3-2) to TRBJ1-3; TRBD1 might be the D (5 bases). Germline CDR1 is LGHDT and CDR2 is YNNKEL (reference sequence). Trimming stripped 4 bases from V and 4 bases from J, with 20 bases between. This CDR3 is 17 amino acids long. The CDR3 sequence is CASSPTEYGGEGNTIYF. CDR3 DNA sequence: TGTGCCAGCAGCCCTACCGAGTACGGGGGGGAAGGAAACACCATATATTTT.

The chain couples TRBV2 to TRBJ2-3; 7 bases align to TRBD2. The trim removed 9 bases at V and 2 bases at J, leaving 8 bases unmatched. The CDR3 is 14 amino acids. Looked up from germline, CDR1 is SNHLY and CDR2 is FYNNEI. The CDR3: CASRAGPNTDTQYF. The CDR3 bases are TGTGCCAGTCGAGCGGGGCCCAACACAGATACGCAGTATTTT. The full variable domain, completed using reference TRBV2 and TRBJ2-3, is EPEVTQTPSHQVTQMGQEVILRCVPISNHLYFYWYRQILGQKVEFLVSFYNNEISEKSEIFDDQFSVERPDGSNFTLKIRSTKLEDSAMYFCASRAGPNTDTQYFGPGTRLTVL.

The genes are TRBV7-2 and TRBJ1-6, with 9 bases fitting TRBD1. The trim removed 1 base at V and 9 bases at J, leaving 4 bases unmatched. CDR3 size: 15 residues. Germline values: CDR1 SGHTA, CDR2 FQGNSA. The CDR3 DNA follows: TGTGCCAGCAGCTTAGAGACAGGGGGTCTTTCACCCCTCCACTTT. As protein: CASSLETGGLSPLHF.

The chain links TRBV6-5 to TRBJ1-2; TRBD1 agrees at 7 bases. Per the germline V gene, CDR1 is MNHEY and CDR2 is SVGAGI. The CDR3 contains 14 residues. Trimming removed 6 bases from V and 8 bases from J; junction bases left unmatched: 12. The CDR3 here is CASRLDRAQEGYTF. The CDR3 bases are TGTGCCAGCAGACTAGACAGGGCCCAAGAAGGCTACACCTTC.

The V gene is TRBV6-2 or TRBV6-3, the J gene TRBJ2-7; D is ambiguous. This CDR3 comprises 12 residues. The V and J ends lost 4 bases and 3 bases respectively, with 7 bases between them. Germline CDR1 MNHEY, CDR2 SVGEGT. The DNA of the CDR3 is TGTGCCAGCAGTTCCGACATCTACGAGCAGTACTTC. Translation: CASSSDIYEQYF.

This clone was seen more than once but under ten times. V gene TRBV1 combines with J gene TRBJ2-7; TRBD2, as called in the table, went unchecked against the DNA. TRBV1 is a documented pseudogene. This CDR3 is built from 16 residues. CDR3 loop: CTSSQGRQRAFYEQYV. The CDR3 DNA sequence: TGCACCAGCAGCCAAGGGAGGCAGAGGGCTTTCTACGAGCAGTACGTC.

V gene TRBV9 combines with J gene TRBJ2-1; 10 nucleotides agree with TRBD1. Germline-derived CDR1 and CDR2 are SGDLS and YYNGEE. This CDR3 has 14 residues. The trim removed 4 bases at V and 7 bases at J, leaving 5 bases unmatched. CDR3 DNA sequence: TGTGCCAGCAGCCCGGGACAGGGGTGGAATGAGCAGTTCTTC. Its translation is CASSPGQGWNEQFF. Based on the CDR3 plus reference TRBV9 and TRBJ2-1, the full variable domain is DSGVTQTPKHLITATGQRVTLRCSPRSGDLSVYWYQQSLDQGLQFLIQYYNGEERAKGNILERFSAQQFPDLHSELNLSSLELGDSALYFCASSPGQGWNEQFFGPGTRLTVL.

The V and J genes are TRBV6-5 and TRBJ2-7, with D perhaps TRBD2 (5 bases). In germline, CDR1 is MNHEY, CDR2 SVGAGI. With 3 bases removed from V and 3 bases from J, the gap between germline ends came to 15 bases. This CDR3 has 15 amino acids. The CDR3 DNA reads TGTGCCAGCAGTTATCGGGGATACGTCCACTACGAGCAGTACGTC. This sequence encodes CASSYRGYVHYEQYV.

This clone was seen once. The chain joins TRBV11-3 to TRBJ2-3; 8 nucleotides agree with TRBD2. The V segment lost 4 bases and the J segment 6 bases; nucleotides outside the gene matches: 3. Germline V gives CDR1 SGHNT, CDR2 YENEEA. This CDR3 is built from 13 residues. DNA of the CDR3: TGTGCCAGCAGCTCTTCGGGGGGGGATACGCAGTATTTT. This sequence encodes CASSSSGGDTQYF.